The rows below give T cell receptor beta chains drawn from one sample of a study of blood T cell repertoires in COVID-19. The repertoire was sequenced with immunoSEQ multiplex PCR; TCRdb's copy has only in-frame clones and lacks some. The data hold 250,000 to 300,000 clones, with roughly four fifths observed a single time. The specimen was PBMCs or T cells enriched from blood (not recorded which). These receptors originate from a man between 40 and 49 years old who had been exposed to COVID-19. CDR3s include the opening cysteine and the closing phenylalanine or tryptophan. Fields, in order: V gene, J gene, CDR3 protein.

>TRBV5-1|TRBJ1-3
CASRTGYSGNTIYF
>TRBV7-9|TRBJ2-5
CASSPVQETQYF
>TRBV5-1|TRBJ2-5
CASSLAGQGQETQYF
>TRBV30|TRBJ2-1
CAWSVRSSGYNEQFF
>TRBV5-1|TRBJ2-5
CASRDGLAGWQTQYF
>TRBV12-3/TRBV12-4|TRBJ1-1
CASSTGGSVEAFF
>TRBV19|TRBJ2-4
CASSIGGGTKNIQYF
>TRBV11-2|TRBJ1-3
CASRRQRSSGNTIYF
>TRBV3-1/TRBV3-2|TRBJ2-1
CASSPLVAGGPLYEQFF
>TRBV4-2|TRBJ1-1
CASSSEGDEAFF
>TRBV12-3/TRBV12-4|TRBJ1-1
CASSLTQEAFF
>TRBV19|TRBJ1-5
CASSTPPGQGTQPQHF
>TRBV2|TRBJ1-2
CASKGQGPRYGYTF
>TRBV5-1|TRBJ2-3
CASSPRTSGRQGTDTQYF
>TRBV10-3|TRBJ1-3
CAIRRSSGNTIYF
>TRBV29-1|TRBJ2-1
CSVVGSGEQFF